This TCR beta chain was identified during a study of T cell clusters in autoimmune cytopenias (dated by TCRdb to the late 2010s). For the wider study: A median TRB sequencing depth of approximately 50,000 reads per sample was reached, and a median of around 2,300 distinct TRB clonotypes per sample was obtained. Alongside healthy, CLL and autoimmune hepatitis controls, autoimmune cytopenia patients had their peripheral blood TRB and IGH repertoires sequenced at active disease and again during treatment follow-up. The goal of the study was to find out whether patients with autoimmune cytopenia have a disease-specific immune repertoire signature that could be used as a blood-based biomarker. Overall study outcomes, separate from this receptor: Shifts in the TRB repertoire, including less even repertoires in secondary cytopenia and CLL, were mostly a reflection of lymphoma bias and not of autoimmunity. GLIPH suggested that primary autoimmune cytopenia patients lacked physiological T cell clusters: roughly 50 clusters were exclusive to healthy donors versus 15 to 20 exclusive to patients. The cluster-lack signature was not observed for secondary cytopenia versus CLL, as the signature was apparently masked by the dominant lymphoma-associated repertoire. Healthy donors had almost three times as many exclusive TRB clusters as active autoimmune hepatitis patients, a finding consistent with an autoimmunity-wide signature. The T cell clusters were defined in silico only, and their functional role remained to be validated experimentally.

TRB rearrangements were amplified by multiplex PCR following a touch-down protocol, with the TRB-A and TRB-B primer pools mixed in one tube. Illumina adapters and sample indices were attached to the amplicons through two consecutive PCR reactions using Phusion HS II polymerase. The amplicons were purified from gel with the NucleoSpin Gel and PCR Clean-up kit, after which the amplicons were quantified by Qubit and checked for quality on an Agilent 2100 Bioanalyzer. Sequencing of the libraries was done on an Illumina MiSeq with paired-end, single-indexed, 600-cycle runs. Turning to the authors' computational methods: MiXCR version 2.1.12 with the default MiXCR reference library was used to align and assemble TRB reads. A clone was defined by each unique CDR3 nucleotide sequence, and the analysis included only productive sequences with two or more reads. Repertoire diversity was assessed with alpha-parameterized diversity profiles (alpha 0 to 5), including the Shannon (alpha 1) and Simpson (alpha 2) indices, which were computed with an R script. The tcR package was used to compute combinatorial TRB VJ usage, which was then compared between cohorts by principal component analysis with ade4. TCRbeta CDR3s were clustered with GLIPH on cohort pairs matched by age and read depth, and cluster frequencies were compared by Wilcoxon test. Reprocessed by TCRdb, the reads give a single entry per CDR3 protein sequence, without DNA. It is TCRdb's table, rather than the study itself, that gives the V and J calls and clone size. The table kept for this sample lists under 8,500 distinct CDR3 sequences. The ten largest make up 3% to 4% of the sample.

Each sample's TRB amplification started from approximately 240 ng of peripheral blood genomic DNA, which corresponds to 38,000 or so genome equivalents. The germline V gene sets CDR1 to SQVTM and CDR2 to ANQGSEA. From cysteine to phenylalanine, the CDR3 is 11 amino acids long. No DNA sequence is on record. No count is logged; frequency rates this clonotype as medium-sized (0.01 to 0.1%). This receptor's antigen is unknown. The receptor was isolated from a human donor with an autoimmune cytopenia or autoimmune hepatitis (not recorded which). The chain couples TRBV29-1 to TRBJ1-2. Sequenced material: peripheral blood. This receptor carries the CDR3 CSVGGNYGYTF.